Below are 22 T cell receptor beta chains sequenced from a single sample in a study of shared clonotypes between healthy human individuals. Clones were read by immunoSEQ multiplex PCR, and TCRdb kept only the in-frame ones, dropping some. This sample has over a million clones; 96% occur once, and the top ten carry approximately 1.1%. Sequenced input: naive CD4+ T cells sorted from blood. Specified subset: CD45RA+ positively selected. These TCRs come from a man aged 25-40 years in good health.

J is TRBJ2-1 and V is TRBV11-3; 13 positions agree with TRBD2. In germline, CDR1 is SGHNT, CDR2 YENEEA. The CDR3 spans 19 residues. The V segment lost 0 bases and the J segment 2 bases; nucleotides outside the gene matches: 7. CDR3 in amino acids: CASSLDPRTSGRTYNEQFF. The CDR3 bases are TGTGCCAGCAGCTTAGATCCTCGGACTAGCGGGAGAACCTACAATGAGCAGTTCTTC. The variable domain in full, completed from reference TRBV11-3 and TRBJ2-1, reads EAGVVQSPRYKIIEKKQPVAFWCNPISGHNTLYWYLQNLGQGPELLIRYENEEAVDDSQLPKDRFSAERLKGVDSTLKIQPAELGDSAVYLCASSLDPRTSGRTYNEQFFGPGTRLTVL.

The chain uses TRBV25-1 and TRBJ1-1; D uncertain. The CDR3 is made up of 13 amino acids. Germline CDR1 and CDR2: MGHDK and SYGVNS. V was shortened by 3 bases and J by 1 base, with 6 bases between the two germline ends. The CDR3 DNA reads as TGTGCCAGCAGTGATTACAGGAACACTGAAGCTTTCTTT. The encoded protein is CASSDYRNTEAFF.

In regard to this clone: This specimen includes other DNA sequences encoding the same CDR3. CDR3 in amino acids: CASSPQGAGEKLFF. Here the CDR3 DNA reads TGTGCCAGCAGTCCACAGGGGGCAGGTGAAAAACTGTTTTTT. This rearrangement joins TRBV2 to TRBJ1-4, with TRBD1 matching 9 bases. This CDR3 is built from 14 residues. V trimming: 5 bases; J trimming: 7 bases; junction bases outside the gene matches: 5. Germline-derived CDR1 and CDR2 are SNHLY and FYNNEI.

The V gene is TRBV13, the J gene TRBJ2-2; no reliable D call. Germline V gene sequence: CDR1 PRHDT, CDR2 FYEKMQ (reference sequence). This CDR3 spans 17 amino acids. V was trimmed by 0 bases and J by 7 bases, leaving 18 bases between them. DNA of the CDR3: TGTGCCAGCAGCTTAGGTCATCGGCGAAGTGTTGACGGGGAGCTGTTTTTT. This translates into CASSLGHRRSVDGELFF.

This chain uses TRBV5-1 with TRBJ2-1; D is ambiguous. The CDR3 is 15 residues long. V was pared by 0 bases and J by 2 bases, with 9 bases between. Germline CDR1 SGHRS, CDR2 YFSETQ. CDR3 coding DNA: TGCGCCAGCAGCTTGGTTCAGAACACCTACAATGAGCAGTTCTTC. It translates to CASSLVQNTYNEQFF. The variable domain in full, with the rest retrieved from reference TRBV5-1 and TRBJ2-1, is KAGVTQTPRYLIKTRGQQVTLSCSPISGHRSVSWYQQTPGQGLQFLFEYFSETQRNKGNFPGRFSGRQFSNSRSEMNVSTLELGDSALYLCASSLVQNTYNEQFFGPGTRLTVL.

This chain connects TRBV7-9 to TRBJ2-3, with TRBD2 identical over 13 bases. The CDR3 extends over 19 amino acids. V was pared by 3 bases and J by 3 bases, with 12 bases of the junction left unmatched. Germline-derived CDR1 and CDR2 are SEHNR and FQNEAQ (reference sequence). The DNA of the CDR3 is TGTGCCAGCAGCTTTCGATTCGGGACTAGCGGGATCGGTACAGATACGCAGTATTTT. Residues: CASSFRFGTSGIGTDTQYF.

A single count supports this clone. At the DNA level, this CDR3 is encoded by other sequences in the same sample as well. The CDR3 coding sequence is TGTGCCAGCAGCTTAGGACTAGCGGGAGAAGGGTCCTACAATGAGCAGTTCTTC. It codes for CASSLGLAGEGSYNEQFF. The chain couples TRBV5-4 to TRBJ2-1, with 13 nucleotides matching TRBD2. The germline V gene encodes CDR1 SGHNT and CDR2 YYREEE (reference sequence). V lost 2 bases, J lost 1 base, and 6 bases stayed unmatched. The CDR3 loop spans 18 amino acids. Full variable domain (remainder filled in from reference TRBV5-4 and TRBJ2-1): ETGVTQSPTHLIKTRGQQVTLRCSSQSGHNTVSWYQQALGQGPQFIFQYYREEENGRGNFPPRFSGLQFPNYSSELNVNALELDDSALYLCASSLGLAGEGSYNEQFFGPGTRLTVL.

This sequence joins TRBV7-2 and TRBJ2-2; D not certain. Trimming pared 5 bases from V and 0 bases from J, leaving 13 bases between. The CDR3 totals 16 residues. The germline V gene has CDR1 SGHTA and CDR2 FQGNSA. The CDR3 spells CASSRRAPANTGELFF. The CDR3 DNA reads as TGTGCCAGCAGCCGCCGGGCCCCAGCGAACACCGGGGAGCTGTTTTTT.

The chain uses TRBV10-1 and TRBJ2-3, with TRBD2 matching over 9 bases. CDR1 is WNHNN and CDR2 is SYGVQD in the germline V gene (reference sequence). Trimming took 3 bases from V and 6 from J; bases not matched to a gene: 4. This CDR3 is built from 14 residues. The CDR3 loop reads CASSEGGRGDTQYF. As DNA, the CDR3 is TGCGCCAGCAGTGAAGGCGGGAGGGGCGATACGCAGTATTTT.

This sequence joins TRBV27 and TRBJ2-7, with D perhaps matching TRBD2 (5 bases). Trimming removed 6 bases from V and 3 bases from J, with 18 bases in between. Germline V lookup: CDR1 MNHEY, CDR2 SMNVEV (reference sequence). There are 15 residues in the CDR3. CDR3 DNA sequence: TGTGCCAGCAGCCACACGGGTGGGAGCGGCTACGAGCAGTACTTC. It specifies CASSHTGGSGYEQYF.

The chain joins TRBV5-4 to TRBJ1-1, with unresolved D. Germline CDR1 SGHNT, CDR2 YYREEE (reference sequence). The CDR3 length is 15 residues. Between the trimmed V and J ends, which lost 4 bases and 8 bases, there was a span of 21 bases. The CDR3 sequence: CASSPRSGRIVEAFF. In DNA form, the CDR3 reads TGTGCCAGCAGCCCTCGATCCGGGAGAATTGTCGAAGCTTTCTTT. Drawing the rest from reference TRBV5-4 and TRBJ1-1, the complete variable domain is ETGVTQSPTHLIKTRGQQVTLRCSSQSGHNTVSWYQQALGQGPQFIFQYYREEENGRGNFPPRFSGLQFPNYSSELNVNALELDDSALYLCASSPRSGRIVEAFFGQGTRLTVV.

V and J are TRBV14 and TRBJ2-3; TRBD2 might be the D (6 bases). Trimming took off 3 bases at V and 11 bases at J, with 9 bases between the two ends. From germline, CDR1 is SGHDN and CDR2 FVKESK. The length of the CDR3 is 11 residues. In nucleotides, the CDR3 is TGTGCCAGCAGCCATCCCGGGGGGCAGTATTTT. It is translated as CASSHPGGQYF.

This clone was recorded only once. V and J are TRBV14 and TRBJ2-3, with 11 bases matching TRBD2. The V segment lost 4 bases and the J segment 8 bases; nucleotides outside the gene matches: 5. From germline, CDR1 is SGHDN and CDR2 FVKESK. The CDR3 has 14 residues. In DNA form, the CDR3 reads TGTGCCAGCAGCCCGGGACTAGCGGCGGGTACGCAGTATTTT. Its protein is CASSPGLAAGTQYF.

The rearrangement links TRBV2 to TRBJ2-7; TRBD1 matches at 9 bases. This CDR3 is 14 amino acids long. Losses at the gene ends were 6 bases for V and 7 bases for J; bases not matched to a gene: 10. Germline V gives CDR1 SNHLY, CDR2 FYNNEI. The CDR3 DNA reads TGTGCCAGCAGATCCAGGACAGGGGAGGAAGAGCAGTACTTC. This sequence encodes CASRSRTGEEEQYF.

The chain carries TRBV11-2 and TRBJ2-7; either TRBD1 or TRBD2 may fit D (5 bases each). Germline assignment: CDR1 SGHAT and CDR2 FQNNGV. V dropped 5 bases and J dropped 2 bases, with 22 bases sitting between them. This CDR3 has 17 amino acids. This CDR3 reads CASSRAFGAILTYEQYF. For the CDR3, the DNA is TGTGCCAGCAGCCGGGCTTTCGGGGCCATCTTGACCTACGAGCAGTACTTC.

The V and J genes are TRBV18 and TRBJ2-7, with a tentative D call TRBD2 (6 bases). The CDR3 has 13 amino acids. Between the trimmed V and J ends, which lost 5 bases and 2 bases, there was a span of 10 bases. CDR1 KGHSH and CDR2 LQKENI come from the germline V gene. CDR3 amino acids: CASSTGVTYEQYF. The CDR3 coding sequence is TGTGCCAGCTCAACGGGGGTTACCTACGAGCAGTACTTC.

This chain links TRBV7-2 with TRBJ2-7; perhaps D is TRBD1 or TRBD2 (7 bases each). Germline values: CDR1 SGHTA, CDR2 FQGNSA. V was shortened by 5 bases and J by 5 bases, with 16 bases between the two germline ends. The CDR3 extends over 14 amino acids. For the CDR3, the DNA is TGTGCCAGCAGCCTAGGGGGCGGGGGCCACGAGCAGTACTTC. It encodes CASSLGGGGHEQYF.

The chain is built from TRBV5-5 and TRBJ1-2, with D tentatively TRBD1 (6 bases). The CDR3 spans 15 residues. The V and J ends lost 0 bases and 3 bases respectively, with 12 bases between them. Germline lookup yields CDR1 SGHKS and CDR2 YYEKEE (reference sequence). The CDR3 spells CASSLANGGYYGYTF. The DNA of the CDR3 is TGTGCCAGCAGCTTGGCCAATGGGGGCTACTATGGCTACACCTTC.

The chain has TRBV5-1 and TRBJ2-3; 8 bases align to TRBD2. The length of the CDR3 is 15 residues. Trimming at V came to 7 bases and at J to 2 bases, leaving 9 bases not matched to a gene. CDR1 SGHRS and CDR2 YFSETQ come from the germline V gene. Here the CDR3 reads CASHGRAGDTDTQYF. As DNA, the CDR3 is TGCGCCAGCCATGGCAGAGCGGGGGACACAGATACGCAGTATTTT. Drawing the rest from reference TRBV5-1 and TRBJ2-3, the complete variable domain is KAGVTQTPRYLIKTRGQQVTLSCSPISGHRSVSWYQQTPGQGLQFLFEYFSETQRNKGNFPGRFSGRQFSNSRSEMNVSTLELGDSALYLCASHGRAGDTDTQYFGPGTRLTVL.

The J gene is TRBJ2-7, the V gene TRBV29-1, with 10 bases identical to TRBD2. Per the germline V gene, CDR1 is SQVTM and CDR2 is ANQGSEA. After removal of 7 bases from V and 3 bases from J, the junction contained 0 bases not matched to a gene. CDR3 length equals 11 residues. CDR3 residues: CSASGSYEQYF. The CDR3 DNA follows: TGCAGCGCTAGCGGGAGCTACGAGCAGTACTTC.

A single count supports this clone. The chain couples TRBV21-1 to TRBJ2-3; TRBD2 is the table's D call, not checked against the DNA. TRBV21-1 is a pseudogene segment. There are 17 residues in the CDR3. CDR3 in amino acids: CASSKHSTGLITDTQYF. The DNA for the CDR3 is TGTGCCAGCAGCAAACACTCCACTGGACTTATCACAGATACGCAGTATTTT.

The V gene is TRBV7-9, the J gene TRBJ1-4; D possibly corresponds to TRBD1 (6 bases). Trimming left V 5 bases short and J 7 bases short, with 14 bases between. Germline lookup yields CDR1 SEHNR and CDR2 FQNEAQ (reference sequence). CDR3 size: 14 residues. CDR3 bases: TGTGCCAGCAGCCTGCAGGGGTCGGGTGAAAAACTGTTTTTT. It translates to CASSLQGSGEKLFF.